This T cell receptor (beta chain) is from a study of blood T cells in healthy people across ages. General study results and limits: The study regarded diversity estimates from one million T cells as underestimates.

This clonotype was seen a handful of times. Its antigen is not known. Combining a sample-barcoded 5' primer with a J-beta primer mix, a second PCR ran for 7 to 11 cycles. Each CDR3 protein gets one entry after TCRdb re-called the 5' RACE reads with MiXCR. The sample has some 710,000 distinct CDR3 sequences, 35% to 50% seen once. The V gene's germline CDR1 is MDHEN and CDR2 SYDVKM. The CDR3 length is 14 residues. V lost 5 bases and J 7 bases, leaving 15 bases between the germline ends. The source is an elderly man in good health. Sequencing was done on a sample of blood. This chain connects TRBV28 to TRBJ2-4; D unclear. The CDR3 region has the DNA TGTGCCAGCAGTGTCTTCCGGAACGATAACATTCAGTACTTC. Residues: CASSVFRNDNIQYF.